This T cell receptor (beta chain) appears in the sequencing data of a study of blood T cell repertoires in COVID-19. Libraries were prepared by immunoSEQ multiplex PCR; TCRdb keeps only in-frame clonotypes and omits some of them. The sample has approximately 250,000 clones, approximately 85% seen once; the top ten hold about 5.4%. V shed 8 bases and J 0 bases; nucleotides not matched to a gene: 9. Germline V lookup: CDR1 SGHTA, CDR2 FQGNSA. CDR3 length: 15 residues. Material: peripheral blood. The genes are TRBV7-2 and TRBJ2-7, with 8 bases fitting TRBD2. The clonotype comes from a woman older than 75 with COVID-19, enrolled during active disease. The CDR3 spells CASALAGVDSYEQYF. In nucleotides, the CDR3 is TGTGCCAGCGCCCTAGCGGGCGTAGACTCCTACGAGCAGTACTTC.